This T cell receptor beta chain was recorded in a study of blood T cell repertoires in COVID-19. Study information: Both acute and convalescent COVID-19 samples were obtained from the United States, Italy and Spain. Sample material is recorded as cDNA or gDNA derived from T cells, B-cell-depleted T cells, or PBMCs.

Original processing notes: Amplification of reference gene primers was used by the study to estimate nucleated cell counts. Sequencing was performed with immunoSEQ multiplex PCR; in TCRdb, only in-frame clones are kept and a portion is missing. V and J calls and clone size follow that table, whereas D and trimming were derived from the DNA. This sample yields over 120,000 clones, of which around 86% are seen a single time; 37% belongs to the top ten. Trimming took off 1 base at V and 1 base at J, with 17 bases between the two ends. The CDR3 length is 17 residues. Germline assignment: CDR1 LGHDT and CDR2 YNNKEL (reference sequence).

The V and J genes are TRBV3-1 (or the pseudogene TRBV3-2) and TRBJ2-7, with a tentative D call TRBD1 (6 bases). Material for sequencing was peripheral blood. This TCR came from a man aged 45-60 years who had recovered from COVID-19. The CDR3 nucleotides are TGTGCCAGCAGCCAAGGCTACAGGGTAGTAGGGTCCTACGAGCAGTACTTC. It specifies CASSQGYRVVGSYEQYF.